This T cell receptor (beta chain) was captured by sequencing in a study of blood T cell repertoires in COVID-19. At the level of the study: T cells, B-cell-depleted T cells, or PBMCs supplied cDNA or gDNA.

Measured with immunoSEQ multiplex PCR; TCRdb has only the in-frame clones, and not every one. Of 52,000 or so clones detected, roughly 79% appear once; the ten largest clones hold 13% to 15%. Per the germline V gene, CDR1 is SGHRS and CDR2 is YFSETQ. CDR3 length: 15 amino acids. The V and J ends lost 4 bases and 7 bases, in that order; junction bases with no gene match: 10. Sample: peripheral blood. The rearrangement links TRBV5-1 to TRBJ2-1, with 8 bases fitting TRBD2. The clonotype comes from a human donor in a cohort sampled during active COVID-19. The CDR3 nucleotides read TGCGCCAGCAGCAGGACGGGGACTAGAGAAAATGAGCAGTTCTTC. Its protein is CASSRTGTRENEQFF.